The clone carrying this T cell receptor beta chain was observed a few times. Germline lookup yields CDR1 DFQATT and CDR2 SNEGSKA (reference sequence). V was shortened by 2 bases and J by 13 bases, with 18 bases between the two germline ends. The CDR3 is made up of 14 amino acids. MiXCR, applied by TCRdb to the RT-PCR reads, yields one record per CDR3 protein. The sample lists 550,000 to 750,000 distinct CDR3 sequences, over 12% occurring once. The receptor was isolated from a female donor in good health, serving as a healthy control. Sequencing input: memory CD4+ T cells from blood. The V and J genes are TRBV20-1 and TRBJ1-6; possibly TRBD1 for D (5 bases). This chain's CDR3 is CSARRRQGGQPLHF. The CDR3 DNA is TGCAGTGCTAGAAGGAGGCAGGGCGGGCAGCCCCTCCACTTT.